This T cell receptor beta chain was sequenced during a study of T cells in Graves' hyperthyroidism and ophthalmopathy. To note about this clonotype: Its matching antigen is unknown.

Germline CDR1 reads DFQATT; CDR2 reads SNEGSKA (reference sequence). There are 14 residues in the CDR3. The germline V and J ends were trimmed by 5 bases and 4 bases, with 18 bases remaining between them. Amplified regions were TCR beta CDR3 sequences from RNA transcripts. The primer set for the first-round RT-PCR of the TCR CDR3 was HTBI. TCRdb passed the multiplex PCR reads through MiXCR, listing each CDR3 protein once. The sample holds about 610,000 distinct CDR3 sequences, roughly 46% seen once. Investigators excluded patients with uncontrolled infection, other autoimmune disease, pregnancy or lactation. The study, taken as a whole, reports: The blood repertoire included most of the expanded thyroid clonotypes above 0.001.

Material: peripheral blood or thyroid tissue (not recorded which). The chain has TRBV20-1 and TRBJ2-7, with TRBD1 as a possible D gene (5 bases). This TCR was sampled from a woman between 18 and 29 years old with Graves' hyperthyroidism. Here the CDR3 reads CSAQVALDSYEQYF. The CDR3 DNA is TGCAGTGCTCAAGTAGCCTTAGACAGTTACGAGCAGTACTTC.